These 23 T cell receptor beta chains originate from one sample sequenced in a study of radiotherapy plus CTLA-4 blockade in lung cancer (dated by TCRdb to between 2017 and 2018). The library was obtained by the immunoSEQ multiplex PCR assay. As stored in TCRdb, this immuneACCESS dataset retains in-frame rearrangements with V and J assigned. A fraction of the clones does not appear; measured against another copy, unresolved V genes explain less than half of the discrepancy, and the remainder lacks a known reason. The sample data list 30,000 to 40,000 clones, and about four fifths of these were observed just once. Of the sample, over 12% falls within the top ten clones. The sequencing here drew on peripheral blood, taken from a patient treated with radiotherapy plus ipilimumab. All receptors derive from a human donor with non-small cell lung cancer that progressed on radiotherapy plus ipilimumab.

The chain is built from TRBV7-9 and TRBJ2-1; no clear D gene. Germline V lookup: CDR1 SEHNR, CDR2 FQNEAQ (reference sequence). Deletions cut 5 bases from V and 7 bases from J, with 6 bases between. This CDR3 has 11 residues. The CDR3 nucleotides are TGTGCCAGCAGCGACCTAAATGAGCAGTTCTTC. Translated: CASSDLNEQFF.

The chain joins TRBV6-1 to TRBJ2-7; unclear D gene. The CDR3 is 15 amino acids. Germline-derived CDR1 and CDR2 are MNHNS and SASEGT. Between the trimmed V and J ends, which lost 3 bases and 0 bases, there was a span of 12 bases. CDR3 loop: CASSDLGQNSYEQYF. The CDR3, as DNA: TGTGCCAGCAGTGACCTAGGCCAGAACTCCTACGAGCAGTACTTC.

The chain recombines TRBV15 with TRBJ1-2; 10 positions match TRBD1. V lost 4 bases to trimming and J lost 4 bases; unmatched junction nucleotides: 3. Germline V gene sequence: CDR1 LNHNV, CDR2 YYDKDF (reference sequence). The CDR3 sequence is 14 residues long. CDR3 in DNA: TGTGCCACCAGCATCAGGACAGGGGGCTATGGCTACACCTTC. Its translation: CATSIRTGGYGYTF.

This rearrangement joins TRBV25-1 to TRBJ2-5; D may correspond to TRBD1 or TRBD2 (6 bases each). Germline V gene data show CDR1 as MGHDK and CDR2 as SYGVNS. CDR3 length equals 12 residues. V gave up 6 bases and J gave up 6 bases, with 11 bases separating them. The CDR3 region is CASREGGKTQYF. CDR3 coding DNA: TGTGCCAGCAGGGAGGGGGGAAAGACCCAGTACTTC.

The genes are TRBV30 and TRBJ2-6, with D perhaps TRBD1 or TRBD2 (5 bases each). V was trimmed by 3 bases and J by 1 base, leaving 16 bases between them. CDR3 size: 17 residues. Germline V lookup: CDR1 GTSNPN, CDR2 SVGIG (reference sequence). CDR3 DNA: TGTGCCTGGAGCAGGGCAGGAGGTCGGTCTGGGGCCAACGTCCTGACTTTC. It translates to CAWSRAGGRSGANVLTF.

Concerning this clone: This CDR3 fails to terminate in the conserved phenylalanine or tryptophan, so it likely reflects a read error. This chain uses TRBV4-3 with TRBJ2-3; 10 positions match TRBD1. Germline CDR1 and CDR2: LGHNA and YSLEER. Trimming took 4 bases from V and 4 from J; bases not matched to a gene: 2. The CDR3 loop spans 14 amino acids. As DNA, the CDR3 is TGCGCCAGCAGCCCTGGGACAGGGGCAGATACGCAGTATTCT. The encoded protein is CASSPGTGADTQYS.

The chain has TRBV28 and TRBJ2-2; the D gene is possibly TRBD1 (6 bases). Germline-derived CDR1 and CDR2 are MDHEN and SYDVKM. The V gene lost 5 bases and the J gene lost 5 bases, with 12 bases spanning the gap. CDR3 length: 14 residues. CDR3 amino acids: CASSLAGQTGELFF. CDR3 nucleotide sequence: TGTGCCAGCAGTCTGGCAGGACAGACCGGGGAGCTGTTTTTT.

This sequence joins TRBV9 and TRBJ1-2; 7 bases fit TRBD1. The CDR3 is 15 residues long. J gave up 3 bases and V 4 bases, and 9 bases lay outside the gene matches. Germline lookup yields CDR1 SGDLS and CDR2 YYNGEE. The CDR3 region has the DNA TGTGCCAGCAGCCTGACGGACAGGTCTTACTATGGCTACACCTTC. Translation: CASSLTDRSYYGYTF.

The CDR3 coding sequence is TGTGCCAGCAGCGTAGAGATTTCCGGGCCCCTAGTGACAGATACGCAGTATTTT. Protein: CASSVEISGPLVTDTQYF. The chain recombines TRBV9 with TRBJ2-3; D is ambiguous. The CDR3 runs to 18 residues. Germline CDR1 and CDR2: SGDLS and YYNGEE. V was clipped by 0 bases and J by 3 bases, with 20 bases between them. The whole variable domain, remainder taken from reference TRBV9 and TRBJ2-3, is DSGVTQTPKHLITATGQRVTLRCSPRSGDLSVYWYQQSLDQGLQFLIQYYNGEERAKGNILERFSAQQFPDLHSELNLSSLELGDSALYFCASSVEISGPLVTDTQYFGPGTRLTVL.

The table lists this clone with a count of one. The chain has TRBV5-6 and TRBJ1-1, with D possibly TRBD1 on 5 matching bases. Trimming removed 1 base from V and 9 bases from J, with 13 bases in between. CDR1 and CDR2 (germline): SGHDT, YYEEEE. CDR3 size: 13 residues. The CDR3 loop is CASSLLAGNKAFF. The CDR3 bases are TGTGCCAGCAGCTTGTTAGCAGGGAATAAAGCTTTCTTT.

In this sample, this clone turned up a few times. V gene TRBV2 combines with J gene TRBJ1-1, with D possibly TRBD1 on 5 matching bases. CDR1 is SNHLY and CDR2 is FYNNEI in the germline V gene. The CDR3 has 13 residues. V lost 6 bases to trimming and J lost 4 bases, with 12 bases between them. The CDR3 DNA sequence: TGTGCCAGCAGGGAGGGGAAGAGCACTGAAGCTTTCTTT. Translated: CASREGKSTEAFF.

The chain couples TRBV18 to TRBJ1-4, with a possible D match to TRBD1 (5 bases). The germline V and J ends were trimmed by 1 base and 7 bases, with 7 bases remaining between them. Germline loops: CDR1 KGHSH, CDR2 LQKENI. The CDR3 is 13 residues long. DNA of the CDR3: TGTGCCAGCTCACCACGCCAGGGTGAAAAACTGTTTTTT. This encodes CASSPRQGEKLFF.

This clone was seen just once. The chain combines TRBV27 with TRBJ1-1; D gene uncertain. The CDR3 is 14 amino acids. With 0 bases removed from V and 0 bases from J, the gap between germline ends came to 5 bases. Per the germline V gene, CDR1 is MNHEY and CDR2 is SMNVEV (reference sequence). CDR3 residues: CASSLSPVNTEAFF. The CDR3 DNA sequence: TGTGCCAGCAGTTTATCACCCGTGAACACTGAAGCTTTCTTT.

This clone appeared a few times. The V and J genes are TRBV19 and TRBJ2-1; TRBD2 matches at 11 bases. CDR1 LNHDA and CDR2 SQIVND come from the germline V gene (reference sequence). The length of the CDR3 is 16 residues. The junction had 8 bases not matched to a gene; V was cut back by 5 bases and J by 5 bases. The CDR3 DNA sequence: TGTGCCAGTAGTCGGCGTCTAGCGGGAGGCAACAATGAGCAGTTCTTC. Translation: CASSRRLAGGNNEQFF.

This clone occurred a few times. The chain combines TRBV7-2 with TRBJ2-5, with D possibly being TRBD1 (6 bases). This CDR3 spans 14 amino acids. The germline V and J ends were trimmed by 5 bases and 5 bases, with 15 bases remaining between them. Germline V gene lookup returns CDR1 SGHTA and CDR2 FQGNSA. This chain's CDR3 is CASSAGQRGETQYF. Here the CDR3 DNA reads TGTGCCAGCAGCGCGGGTCAAAGGGGGGAGACCCAGTACTTC.

The gene calls are TRBV4-1 and TRBJ2-1, with TRBD2 matching 10 bases. The CDR3 consists of 15 residues. The germline CDR1 and CDR2 sequences are MGHRA and YSYEKL. V shed 4 bases and J 0 bases; nucleotides not matched to a gene: 0. CDR3 nucleotide sequence: TGCGCCAGCAGCCCTAGCGGGAGCTCCTACAATGAGCAGTTCTTC. Amino acid sequence: CASSPSGSSYNEQFF.

The chain recombines TRBV7-2 with TRBJ1-1, with 7 bases fitting TRBD1. Germline-derived CDR1 and CDR2 are SGHTA and FQGNSA. V lost 1 base, J lost 1 base, and 3 bases stayed unmatched. This CDR3 has 15 residues. The CDR3 region is CASSLVSGGNTEAFF. The CDR3 DNA follows: TGTGCCAGCAGCTTAGTATCAGGGGGGAACACTGAAGCTTTCTTT. Using reference TRBV7-2 and TRBJ1-1 for the parts outside the CDR3, the full variable domain is GAGVSQSPSNKVTEKGKDVELRCDPISGHTALYWYRQSLGQGLEFLIYFQGNSAPDKSGLPSDRFSAERTGGSVSTLTIQRTQQEDSAVYLCASSLVSGGNTEAFFGQGTRLTVV.

V gene TRBV4-1 combines with J gene TRBJ2-3, with 9 bases that match TRBD2. The junction had 3 bases not matched to a gene; V was cut back by 0 bases and J by 2 bases. Germline CDR1 reads MGHRA; CDR2 reads YSYEKL. There are 16 residues in the CDR3. CDR3 amino acids: CASSQDGGRATDTQYF. CDR3 DNA: TGCGCCAGCAGCCAAGATGGCGGGAGGGCCACAGATACGCAGTATTTT.

This chain links TRBV30 with TRBJ2-3; D remains unclear. This CDR3 has 15 amino acids. The V gene lost 3 bases and the J gene lost 1 base, with 14 bases spanning the gap. Germline-derived CDR1 and CDR2 are GTSNPN and SVGIG (reference sequence). CDR3 protein: CAWRRKGIRTDTQYF. The CDR3 DNA sequence: TGTGCCTGGAGGAGGAAAGGAATTCGCACAGATACGCAGTATTTT.

CDR3 DNA: TGTGCCAGCAGCGGTCTGACTGCTAGCACAGATACGCAGTATTTT. This codes for CASSGLTASTDTQYF. This chain links TRBV4-2 with TRBJ2-3; D not certain. CDR1 is LGHNA and CDR2 is YNFKEQ in the germline V gene. The CDR3 is 15 residues long. Trimming took 5 bases from V and 0 from J, leaving 12 bases between them.

The chain combines TRBV7-3 with TRBJ1-1; D remains unclear. Germline loops: CDR1 SGHTA, CDR2 FQGTGA. This CDR3 comprises 13 residues. V lost 6 bases, J lost 1 base, and 9 bases lay in between. CDR3 sequence (DNA): TGTGCCAGCAGTCTGTTTGCGAACACTGAAGCTTTCTTT. Protein product: CASSLFANTEAFF.

This chain links TRBV4-3 with TRBJ1-2, with D possibly matching TRBD1 (5 bases). V was cut by 0 bases and J by 7 bases, with 12 bases left in between. CDR3 length: 14 residues. Germline V lookup: CDR1 LGHNA, CDR2 YSLEER. The CDR3 region is CASSQDWGDSGYTF. The CDR3 DNA sequence: TGCGCCAGCAGCCAAGATTGGGGGGATTCTGGCTACACCTTC.

V and J are TRBV5-1 and TRBJ2-1; TRBD2 matches 8 bases. The germline CDR1 and CDR2 sequences are SGHRS and YFSETQ. The CDR3 loop spans 13 amino acids. J was trimmed by 7 bases and V by 4 bases; bases with no gene match: 4. The CDR3 bases are TGCGCCAGCAGCAACTTAGCGGGAAATGAGCAGTTCTTC. Its translation: CASSNLAGNEQFF.